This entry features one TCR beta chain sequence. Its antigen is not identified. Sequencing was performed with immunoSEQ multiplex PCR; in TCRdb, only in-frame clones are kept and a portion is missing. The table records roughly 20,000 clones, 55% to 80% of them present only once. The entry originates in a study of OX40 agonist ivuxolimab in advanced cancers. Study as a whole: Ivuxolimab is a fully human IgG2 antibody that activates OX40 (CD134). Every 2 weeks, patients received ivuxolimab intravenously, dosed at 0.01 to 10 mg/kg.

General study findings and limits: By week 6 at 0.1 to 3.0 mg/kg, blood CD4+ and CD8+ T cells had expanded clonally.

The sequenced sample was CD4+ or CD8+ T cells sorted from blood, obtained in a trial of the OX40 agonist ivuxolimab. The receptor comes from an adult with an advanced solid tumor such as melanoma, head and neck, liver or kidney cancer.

CDR3 region: CAWSASIPRVAGKGGEQYF. The DNA for the CDR3 is TGTGCCTGGAGTGCATCAATCCCACGGGTAGCGGGGAAGGGTGGCGAGCAGTACTTC. This chain uses TRBV30 with TRBJ2-7, with 8 nucleotides matching TRBD2. Germline CDR1 reads GTSNPN; CDR2 reads SVGIG (reference sequence). The CDR3 covers 19 residues. With 1 base clipped from V and 6 bases from J, the junction kept 23 bases outside the gene matches.